This T cell receptor beta chain was sequenced in a study of technical replicates of blood from several donors. V lost 1 base and J lost 8; bases outside the gene matches: 2. The CDR3 consists of 13 residues. CDR1 is SGDLS, CDR2 YYNGEE, per germline. Data came from immunoSEQ multiplex PCR; TCRdb stores just in-frame clones and leaves some out. This sample has tens of thousands of clones, with approximately 94% found just once. Material: T cells isolated from PBMCs. The V gene is TRBV9, the J gene TRBJ2-1, with 8 bases aligning to TRBD2. The sequence came from a human donor in good health. This chain's CDR3 is CASSVMREDEQFF. As DNA, the CDR3 is TGTGCCAGCAGCGTAATGCGGGAGGATGAGCAGTTCTTC.